The 30 T cell receptor beta chains below were found in one sample sequenced in a study of blood T cell repertoires in COVID-19. The table came from immunoSEQ multiplex PCR; TCRdb's copy has only in-frame clones and leaves some out. This sample has under 200,000 clones, with about 90% found just once. Sequenced: PBMCs or T cells enriched from blood (not recorded which). Receptors originate from a woman in her forties or fifties who had recovered from COVID-19.

The rearrangement joins TRBV27 to TRBJ2-7; 8 bases line up with TRBD1. There are 14 residues in the CDR3. Losses at the gene ends were 5 bases for V and 5 bases for J; bases not matched to a gene: 8. Germline values: CDR1 MNHEY, CDR2 SMNVEV (reference sequence). The CDR3 coding sequence is TGTGCCAGCAGTGATGGACAGGGTGGCAACGAGCAGTACTTC. Protein sequence: CASSDGQGGNEQYF.

This chain links TRBV7-8 with TRBJ1-1; D gene ambiguous. This CDR3 region has 14 residues. The V gene's germline CDR1 is SGHVS and CDR2 FQNEAQ. V shed 5 bases and J shed 4 bases, with 14 bases lying between them. The CDR3 loop reads CASSNGEGGTEAFF. The CDR3 DNA is TGTGCCAGCAGCAACGGGGAGGGCGGCACTGAAGCTTTCTTT.

This chain uses TRBV7-3 with TRBJ1-5, with 7 bases lining up with TRBD1. The CDR3 spans 13 residues. The ends lost 5 bases at V and 5 bases at J; junction bases unmatched: 3. Germline V gene sequence: CDR1 SGHTA, CDR2 FQGTGA. The CDR3 DNA reads as TGTGCCAGCAGCCCCAGGGGGGATCAGCCCCAGCATTTT. This translates into CASSPRGDQPQHF.

This clone was found once. V gene TRBV28 combines with J gene TRBJ2-7, with D unresolved. Trimming removed 5 bases from V and 4 bases from J, with 12 bases in between. The germline CDR1 and CDR2 sequences are MDHEN and SYDVKM. The CDR3 extends over 13 amino acids. Here the CDR3 reads CASSPPPIYEQYF. In DNA, the CDR3 is TGTGCCAGCAGTCCCCCACCTATATACGAGCAGTACTTC. Full variable domain (rest looked up from reference TRBV28 and TRBJ2-7): DVKVTQSSRYLVKRTGEKVFLECVQDMDHENMFWYRQDPGLGLRLIYFSYDVKMKEKGDIPEGYSVSREKKERFSLILESASTNQTSMYLCASSPPPIYEQYFGPGTRLTVT.

Worth noting for this clone: This sample also contains other DNA sequences that code for the same CDR3. The chain joins TRBV19 to TRBJ1-1, with D possibly TRBD1 on 6 matching bases. Trimming shortened V by 1 base and J by 1 base, and 10 bases separated the two germline ends. The germline V gene encodes CDR1 LNHDA and CDR2 SQIVND (reference sequence). The CDR3 totals 15 residues. The CDR3 loop is CASSIGGQRNTEAFF. The DNA for the CDR3 is TGTGCCAGTAGTATAGGCGGACAGCGGAACACTGAAGCTTTCTTT.

The chain joins TRBV7-2 to TRBJ2-2, with D perhaps TRBD2 (6 bases). The CDR3 length is 15 residues. V was cut by 7 bases and J by 5 bases, with 17 bases left in between. Germline CDR1 and CDR2: SGHTA and FQGNSA. The CDR3 protein is CASKSGTGATGELFF. CDR3 nucleotide sequence: TGTGCCAGCAAATCCGGGACTGGAGCTACCGGGGAGCTGTTTTTT.

This chain joins TRBV2 and TRBJ2-3; TRBD2 agrees at 11 bases. CDR3 size: 18 residues. V lost 1 base, J lost 10 bases, and 16 bases stayed unmatched. CDR1 SNHLY and CDR2 FYNNEI come from the germline V gene. The CDR3 is CASSEVGWGLAAIESQYF. Written as DNA, the CDR3 is TGTGCCAGCAGTGAAGTGGGGTGGGGACTAGCGGCTATTGAGTCGCAGTATTTT.

V usage is TRBV6-5 and J usage is TRBJ2-7; 7 bases align to TRBD1. Germline trimming cut 7 bases from V and 7 bases from J; bases unmatched to any gene: 7. Germline CDR1 is MNHEY and CDR2 is SVGAGI. This CDR3 has 12 amino acids. The CDR3 here is CASTTGVGEQYF. Here the CDR3 DNA reads TGTGCCAGCACTACAGGGGTAGGGGAGCAGTACTTC.

The rearrangement uses TRBV3-1 (or the pseudogene TRBV3-2) and TRBJ2-5; D remains ambiguous. Germline CDR1 is LGHDT and CDR2 is YNNKEL (reference sequence). The CDR3 is 12 amino acids. V lost 3 bases to trimming and J lost 8 bases, with 10 bases between them. DNA for the CDR3: TGTGCCAGCAGCCAGCGTAGTGTAACCCAGTACTTC. Translation gives CASSQRSVTQYF.

The CDR3 coding sequence is TGCGCCAGCAAGGTTGAGGACACTGAAGCTTTCTTT. It is translated as CASKVEDTEAFF. This chain joins TRBV10-1 and TRBJ1-1; no firm D call. V was cut by 7 bases and J by 3 bases, with 9 bases left in between. Germline CDR1 WNHNN, CDR2 SYGVQD (reference sequence). The CDR3 covers 12 residues.

The chain carries TRBV7-8 and TRBJ2-1; 10 nucleotides line up with TRBD1. The CDR3 consists of 15 residues. The germline V gene has CDR1 SGHVS and CDR2 FQNEAQ. The ends lost 1 base at V and 7 bases at J; junction bases unmatched: 4. DNA for the CDR3: TGTGCCAGCAGCTTAGGGGACAGGGGTGTAAATGAGCAGTTCTTC. Its protein product is CASSLGDRGVNEQFF.

This clone was observed once. The chain employs TRBV10-2 and TRBJ2-5, with D perhaps matching TRBD2 (6 bases). The V end lost 4 bases, the J end lost 4 bases, and 7 bases lay between the germline ends. Germline V gene data show CDR1 as WSHSY and CDR2 as SAAADI. The CDR3 has 12 amino acids. Here the CDR3 reads CASSAAGETQYF. The CDR3 nucleotides are TGCGCCAGCAGTGCAGCGGGAGAGACCCAGTACTTC.

The chain combines TRBV7-9 with TRBJ1-1, with a weak D call TRBD1 (5 bases). CDR3 length: 16 residues. Looked up from germline, CDR1 is SEHNR and CDR2 is FQNEAQ (reference sequence). V gave up 0 bases and J gave up 2 bases, with 13 bases separating them. CDR3 nucleotide sequence: TGTGCCAGCAGCTTAGCGCAGGGAGGGACTAACACTGAAGCTTTCTTT. As protein: CASSLAQGGTNTEAFF.

The sample holds a few counts of this clone. V is TRBV3-1 (or the pseudogene TRBV3-2) and J is TRBJ2-1; maybe TRBD2 (5 bases). The CDR3 is 17 amino acids. The V end was cut by 0 bases, the J end by 0 bases, with 12 bases between. Germline-derived CDR1 and CDR2 are LGHDT and YNNKEL (reference sequence). The DNA of the CDR3 is TGTGCCAGCAGCCAAGAAGGACTTCTGAGCTCCTACAATGAGCAGTTCTTC. Encoded protein: CASSQEGLLSSYNEQFF.

J is TRBJ1-1 and V is TRBV12-3 or TRBV12-4; tentative D call: TRBD1 (6 bases). The V and J ends lost 3 bases and 8 bases respectively, with 13 bases between them. The CDR3 spans 13 residues. CDR3 sequence: CASSFSRTAEAFF. The CDR3 coding sequence is TGTGCCAGCAGTTTTTCGAGGACAGCCGAAGCTTTCTTT.

This clone was seen a handful of times. The chain couples TRBV12-1 to TRBJ2-1; TRBD2, the table's D call, lacks a check against the DNA. TRBV12-1 is a listed pseudogene. CDR3 length equals 17 residues. CDR3 sequence reads: CASSSRASGNSYNEQFF. CDR3 coding DNA: TGTGCCAGCAGCTCTCGGGCTAGCGGGAATTCCTACAATGAGCAGTTCTTC.

This rearrangement joins TRBV11-3 to TRBJ2-2; D gene uncertain. The V and J ends lost 5 bases and 6 bases respectively, with 13 bases between them. Germline values: CDR1 SGHNT, CDR2 YENEEA. The length of the CDR3 is 14 residues. CDR3 in DNA: TGTGCCAGCAGCACTATTTCCTGGTCCGGGGAGCTGTTTTTT. Its translation: CASSTISWSGELFF.

The J gene is TRBJ2-2, the V gene TRBV5-4, with 14 bases lining up with TRBD2. Losses at the gene ends were 4 bases for V and 7 bases for J; bases not matched to a gene: 12. Germline V gives CDR1 SGHNT, CDR2 YYREEE (reference sequence). The CDR3 is 18 amino acids. CDR3 in amino acids: CASSPSAGLAGVVGELFF. CDR3 DNA: TGTGCCAGCAGCCCTTCGGCGGGACTAGCGGGAGTGGTCGGGGAGCTGTTTTTT.

The V call is TRBV7-2, the J call TRBJ2-1; D remains ambiguous. CDR1 is SGHTA, CDR2 FQGNSA, per germline. Trimming left V 0 bases short and J 2 bases short, with 5 bases between. The CDR3 is 14 residues long. The CDR3 loop reads CASSLAATYNEQFF. CDR3 DNA: TGTGCCAGCAGCTTAGCAGCAACCTACAATGAGCAGTTCTTC.

The chain joins TRBV21-1 to TRBJ1-3; the table's D call of TRBD1 was not tested on the DNA. TRBV21-1 is annotated as a pseudogene. The CDR3 length is 17 residues. The CDR3 reads CASSKAESGPTGNTIYF. The CDR3 DNA reads as TGTGCCAGCAGCAAAGCGGAATCAGGGCCGACTGGAAACACCATATATTTT.

This clone was found once. CDR3 sequence (DNA): TGTGCCAGCAGCAAAAAGAGAGTAACCACCCTCAGGGGTTACAATGAGCAGTTCTTC. This sequence encodes CASSKKRVTTLRGYNEQFF. The genes are TRBV21-1 and TRBJ2-1; the DNA was not used to check the table's D call, TRBD1. TRBV21-1 is labeled a pseudogene. The CDR3 spans 19 residues.

This sequence joins TRBV19 and TRBJ1-1; perhaps TRBD1 as D (5 bases). This CDR3 has 14 amino acids. Looked up from germline, CDR1 is LNHDA and CDR2 is SQIVND (reference sequence). Trimming pared 6 bases from V and 4 bases from J, leaving 15 bases between. The CDR3, as DNA: TGTGCCAGTAGCCCCCGCTGGGGGGTCACTGAAGCTTTCTTT. The encoded protein is CASSPRWGVTEAFF.

The chain has TRBV9 and TRBJ1-2; 12 positions agree with TRBD1. CDR1 SGDLS and CDR2 YYNGEE come from the germline V gene. The CDR3 sequence is 16 residues long. With V trimmed by 4 bases and J by 8 bases, 12 bases remained unmatched. The CDR3 loop reads CASSTGTGTGGFGYTF. The CDR3 region has the DNA TGTGCCAGCAGCACTGGCACCGGGACAGGGGGCTTCGGCTACACCTTC.

This chain uses TRBV12-3 or TRBV12-4 with TRBJ1-1; no clear D gene. Trimming cost V 3 bases and J 1 base, with 6 bases left between them. The CDR3 runs to 13 residues. The CDR3 reads CASSFFRNTEAFF. CDR3 nucleotides: TGTGCCAGCAGTTTTTTCAGGAACACTGAAGCTTTCTTT.

V gene TRBV5-6 combines with J gene TRBJ2-5, with D possibly TRBD2 on 6 matching bases. The V end lost 4 bases, the J end lost 5 bases, and 12 bases lay between the germline ends. This CDR3 has 13 residues. Germline V CDR1 and CDR2: SGHDT, YYEEEE. The CDR3 here is CASSPKGRETQYF. The CDR3 coding sequence is TGTGCCAGCAGCCCGAAAGGGAGGGAGACCCAGTACTTC.

The chain is built from TRBV6-5 and TRBJ2-7; 7 bases map to TRBD1. The ends lost 0 bases at V and 5 bases at J; junction bases unmatched: 4. This CDR3 spans 14 amino acids. The V gene's germline CDR1 is MNHEY and CDR2 SVGAGI. The CDR3 nucleotides are TGTGCCAGCAGTTACTCGAACAGGGGAAACGAGCAGTACTTC. Amino acid sequence: CASSYSNRGNEQYF.

The chain recombines TRBV13 with TRBJ2-1; 11 bases fit TRBD2. The V and J ends lost 4 bases and 10 bases, in that order; junction bases with no gene match: 9. This CDR3 spans 15 amino acids. The V gene's germline CDR1 is PRHDT and CDR2 FYEKMQ (reference sequence). The CDR3 bases are TGTGCCAGCAGCTATCGACTAGCGGGAACGATCGAGCAGTTCTTC. Protein: CASSYRLAGTIEQFF. The entire variable domain, with the rest obtained from reference TRBV13 and TRBJ2-1, is as follows: AAGVIQSPRHLIKEKRETATLKCYPIPRHDTVYWYQQGPGQDPQFLISFYEKMQSDKGSIPDRFSAQQFSDYHSELNMSSLELGDSALYFCASSYRLAGTIEQFFGPGTRLTVL.

The chain recombines TRBV10-3 with TRBJ2-7; 8 nucleotides match TRBD1. The CDR3 extends over 13 amino acids. Germline V CDR1 and CDR2: ENHRY, SYGVKD. The junction had 5 bases not matched to a gene; V was cut back by 5 bases and J by 5 bases. CDR3 DNA sequence: TGTGCCATCAGTCGACAGGGGTCGGACGAGCAGTACTTC. This encodes CAISRQGSDEQYF.

The chain uses TRBV11-3 and TRBJ2-7; 11 bases line up with TRBD1. The CDR3 contains 14 residues. The V gene end was trimmed by 5 bases and the J gene end by 3 bases; junction bases not matched to a gene: 3. The V gene's germline CDR1 is SGHNT and CDR2 YENEEA. CDR3 DNA: TGTGCCAGCAGCAAGGGACAGGGGGTCTACGAGCAGTACTTC. The encoded protein is CASSKGQGVYEQYF.

The chain carries TRBV24-1 and TRBJ2-3; TRBD2 agrees at 7 bases. This CDR3 has 16 residues. Germline lookup yields CDR1 KGHDR and CDR2 SFDVKD. V trimming: 0 bases; J trimming: 0 bases; junction bases outside the gene matches: 2. The CDR3 bases are TGTGCCACCAGTGATTTGAAGCGGGGAAGCACAGATACGCAGTATTTT. Translated, it gives CATSDLKRGSTDTQYF.